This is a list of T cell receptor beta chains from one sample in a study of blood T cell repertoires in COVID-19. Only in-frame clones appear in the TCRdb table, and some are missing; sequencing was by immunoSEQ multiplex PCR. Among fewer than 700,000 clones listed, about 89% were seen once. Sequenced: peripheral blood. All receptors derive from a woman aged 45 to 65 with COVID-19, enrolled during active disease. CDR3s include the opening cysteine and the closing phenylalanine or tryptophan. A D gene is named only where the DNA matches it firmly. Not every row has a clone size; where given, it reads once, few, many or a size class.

TGTGCCACCAGTGTTGGGGGCCGCACAGATACGCAGTATTTT CATSVGGRTDTQYF once 14 TRBJ2-3 NA TRBV24-1
TGTGCCAGCAGCAAAGTAGTCAGGGGGAAATACGAAAACATTCAGTACTTC CASSKVVRGKYENIQYF NA 17 TRBJ2-4 NA TRBV21-1
TGCAGCGTTGAAGTCTCCGGGACAGGGGTCACTGAAGCTTTCTTT CSVEVSGTGVTEAFF once 15 TRBJ1-1 TRBD1 TRBV29-1
TGCGCCAGCAGCCCGCTAACTAGCGGGGGTGGAAATGAGCAGTTCTTC CASSPLTSGGGNEQFF NA 16 TRBJ2-1 TRBD2 TRBV5-1
TGTGCCAGCTCACCAGAAGGGGGAATTCAGCCCCAGCATTTT CASSPEGGIQPQHF NA 14 TRBJ1-5 NA TRBV18
TGTGCCACCAGTGACCGCACGGGGGGGGCTAACTATGGCTACACCTTC CATSDRTGGANYGYTF NA 16 TRBJ1-2 NA TRBV24-1
TGTGCCAGTAGTATCATAGGAGGGGAACCAGATGAGCAGTTCTTC CASSIIGGEPDEQFF NA 15 TRBJ2-1 NA TRBV19
TGCGCCAGCAGCCAGGATACGGAGACAGGGGAAGCTTTCTTT CASSQDTETGEAFF once 14 TRBJ1-1 TRBD1 TRBV4-1
TGTGCCAGCAGCATCGGGAGCAATCAGCCCCAGCATTTT CASSIGSNQPQHF once 13 TRBJ1-5 NA TRBV9
TGCGCCAGCAGCCCAGATTATCGGGACAGGGGGAGATCCTACGAGCAGTACTTC CASSPDYRDRGRSYEQYF NA 18 TRBJ2-7 TRBD1 TRBV4-1
TGTGCCAGCACCCAAGGGACAGGGGGGAATGAGCAGTTCTTC CASTQGTGGNEQFF NA 14 TRBJ2-1 TRBD1 TRBV2
TGTGCCATCAGTGGGGGACTAGCGGGAACCACAGATACGCAGTATTTT CAISGGLAGTTDTQYF once 16 TRBJ2-3 TRBD2 TRBV10-3
TGTGCCAGTAGGGTACGGGAGATCGGTCAGCCCCAGCATTTT CASRVREIGQPQHF NA 14 TRBJ1-5 NA TRBV19
TGTGCCAGCAGCTTGGCCTCAACAGTTAAAACCGGGGAGCTGTTTTTT CASSLASTVKTGELFF NA 16 TRBJ2-2 NA TRBV5-6
TGTGCCAGCAGCTTGCGGGACACAGGAGAGTACACTGAAGCTTTCTTT CASSLRDTGEYTEAFF NA 16 TRBJ1-1 NA TRBV5-6
TGTGCCAGCAGCTCAGGGCTAGCGGGCGGTGTCACAGATACGCAGTATTTT CASSSGLAGGVTDTQYF NA 17 TRBJ2-3 TRBD2 TRBV7-8
TGCGCCAGCAGGGGACAGGGAGACTATGGCTACACCTTC CASRGQGDYGYTF NA 13 TRBJ1-2 TRBD1 TRBV5-1
TGTGCCACCGGAGGGGGAGGGACTAATGAAAAACTGTTTTTT CATGGGGTNEKLFF NA 14 TRBJ1-4 NA TRBV15
TGCAGCGTTGTCCGACAGGGGAACACTGAAGCTTTCTTT CSVVRQGNTEAFF NA 13 TRBJ1-1 TRBD1 TRBV29-1
TGTGCCAGTAGTATGCGCGCTAGGCCCTACAATGAGCAGTTCTTC CASSMRARPYNEQFF NA 15 TRBJ2-1 NA TRBV19
TGTGCCAGCAGACCGGGACTACCTGGCGAGCAGTACTTC CASRPGLPGEQYF NA 13 TRBJ2-7 TRBD2 TRBV6-5
TGTGCCGGAAGCAGGGAGGTCGATGGCTACACCTTC CAGSREVDGYTF NA 12 TRBJ1-2 NA TRBV5-4
TGTGCCAGCAGCCAACGGCCCAACGGGGATACGCAGTATTTT CASSQRPNGDTQYF NA 14 TRBJ2-3 NA TRBV11-2
TGTGCCTGGAGTGTACGGTGGAACTATGGCTACACCTTC CAWSVRWNYGYTF NA 13 TRBJ1-2 NA TRBV30
TGTGCCTGGAATATCAGGGCGGATCAGCCCCAGCATTTT CAWNIRADQPQHF NA 13 TRBJ1-5 NA TRBV30
TGTGCCAGCAGCCGGGGACTAGCGGGGGGATACACCGGGGAGCTGTTTTTT CASSRGLAGGYTGELFF NA 17 TRBJ2-2 TRBD2 TRBV9
TGCGCCAGCAGCCCCCGAGGAGATACGCAGTATTTT CASSPRGDTQYF once 12 TRBJ2-3 NA TRBV5-1
TGTGCCAGCTCACCAGGGCGACAAGGCACTGAAGCTTTCTTT CASSPGRQGTEAFF NA 14 TRBJ1-1 NA TRBV18
TGTGCCAGCAGCCTAGGACAGACTGAAGCTTTCTTT CASSLGQTEAFF few 12 TRBJ1-1 NA TRBV28